A single sample gave rise to the 25 T cell receptor beta chains below, sequenced in a study of T-cell memory formation after mild COVID-19. Using its own MiXCR run on the 5' RACE reads, TCRdb lists one record per CDR3 protein. This sample carries more than 400,000 distinct CDR3 sequences, around a sixth of them seen once, and the ten largest clones take about 12%. The sample comprised PBMCs or a T cell subset sorted from them (not recorded which). The receptors derive from an adult woman who had mild COVID-19 (a few samples of this study predate the infection). Cell type and time point are not known.

V and J are TRBV29-1 and TRBJ2-7; D gene unclear. The CDR3 length is 12 residues. The germline V and J ends were trimmed by 0 bases and 2 bases, with 5 bases remaining between them. The germline gives CDR1 SQVTM, CDR2 ANQGSEA. The CDR3 coding sequence is TGCAGCGTTGAAGAAGGGCCCTACGAGCAGTACTTC. This translates into CSVEEGPYEQYF.

This clonotype occurred many times. The chain combines TRBV24-1 with TRBJ1-2, with 7 bases matching TRBD1. CDR3 size: 16 residues. Germline assignment: CDR1 KGHDR and CDR2 SFDVKD. Germline trimming cut 3 bases from V and 3 bases from J; bases unmatched to any gene: 9. DNA of the CDR3: TGTGCCACCAGTGATCACGGGACAGCCTCCTACTATGGCTACACCTTC. This sequence encodes CATSDHGTASYYGYTF.

The gene calls are TRBV2 and TRBJ1-3, with D possibly TRBD1 on 6 matching bases. V was shortened by 1 base and J by 2 bases, with 9 bases between the two germline ends. Germline-derived CDR1 and CDR2 are SNHLY and FYNNEI. This CDR3 spans 15 amino acids. The CDR3 DNA reads TGTGCCAGCAGTGAAGGTGGGGGGCCTGGAAACACCATATATTTT. Encoded protein: CASSEGGGPGNTIYF. Drawing the rest from reference TRBV2 and TRBJ1-3, the complete variable domain is EPEVTQTPSHQVTQMGQEVILRCVPISNHLYFYWYRQILGQKVEFLVSFYNNEISEKSEIFDDQFSVERPDGSNFTLKIRSTKLEDSAMYFCASSEGGGPGNTIYFGEGSWLTVV.

In its sample, this clonotype was seen a few times. The chain carries TRBV7-3 and TRBJ2-2; no clear D. V shed 5 bases and J shed 7 bases, with 11 bases lying between them. CDR1 and CDR2 (germline): SGHTA, FQGTGA. The CDR3 runs 13 residues. The CDR3 DNA reads as TGTGCCAGCAGCCCCCGGTTGGGCGGGGAGCTGTTTTTT. Protein: CASSPRLGGELFF.

Written as DNA, the CDR3 is TGTGCCAGCAGCCGTATGGGGGGGCCCTACAATGAGCAGTTCTTC. Translating it yields CASSRMGGPYNEQFF. The gene calls are TRBV7-9 and TRBJ2-1; D is possibly TRBD2 (7 bases). Trimming shortened V by 5 bases and J by 2 bases, and 13 bases separated the two germline ends. This CDR3 is built from 15 residues. Germline V gene sequence: CDR1 SEHNR, CDR2 FQNEAQ (reference sequence).

This clonotype was seen more than once but under ten times. The gene calls are TRBV4-1 and TRBJ2-5, with unresolved D. The germline CDR1 and CDR2 sequences are MGHRA and YSYEKL. Trimming shortened V by 0 bases and J by 3 bases, and 5 bases separated the two germline ends. The CDR3 sequence is 13 residues long. The CDR3 nucleotides are TGCGCCAGCAGCCAAGAGGGGAAAGAGACCCAGTACTTC. This encodes CASSQEGKETQYF.

The chain couples TRBV27 to TRBJ2-1; D is ambiguous. Trimming cost V 3 bases and J 5 bases, with 11 bases left between them. CDR1 MNHEY and CDR2 SMNVEV come from the germline V gene (reference sequence). The CDR3 extends over 14 amino acids. CDR3 DNA: TGTGCCAGCAGTTTCGCCAGGTCTAACAATGAGCAGTTCTTC. It encodes CASSFARSNNEQFF.

This clonotype was seen only a few times. The chain uses TRBV6-2 or TRBV6-3 and TRBJ2-7; 8 bases match TRBD1. Germline CDR1 is MNHEY and CDR2 is SVGEGT. V trimming: 10 bases; J trimming: 3 bases; junction bases outside the gene matches: 11. This CDR3 spans 14 amino acids. CDR3 sequence (DNA): TGTGCCACCCTGGCGCAGGGGGCCAGCTACGAGCAGTACTTC. This gives the protein CATLAQGASYEQYF.

The chain uses TRBV6-5 and TRBJ2-1, with D tentatively TRBD1 (5 bases). The V and J ends lost 0 bases and 7 bases respectively, with 7 bases between them. The CDR3 contains 13 residues. CDR1 and CDR2 from the germline V gene are MNHEY and SVGAGI. The CDR3 is CASSYSKGNEQFF. The CDR3 bases are TGTGCCAGCAGTTACTCGAAGGGGAATGAGCAGTTCTTC.

This clonotype was detected ten times or more. The chain combines TRBV12-3 or TRBV12-4 with TRBJ2-2; D is tentatively TRBD1 or TRBD2 (5 bases each). The germline V and J ends were trimmed by 10 bases and 7 bases, with 13 bases remaining between them. The CDR3 is 12 amino acids. As DNA, the CDR3 is TGTGCCACCCGTATGGGGGTCGGGGAGCTGTTTTTT. Translating it yields CATRMGVGELFF.

This clonotype was found a few times. The rearrangement uses TRBV29-1 and TRBJ2-1; D unclear. There are 14 residues in the CDR3. Per germline, CDR1 SQVTM and CDR2 ANQGSEA. Trimming took 3 bases from V and 4 from J, leaving 13 bases between them. For the CDR3, the DNA is TGCAGCGTTGACCCGGACGGCCTTTACAATGAGCAGTTCTTC. Residues: CSVDPDGLYNEQFF.

This chain joins TRBV20-1 and TRBJ2-3; possible D gene TRBD1, 5 bases. Germline CDR1 DFQATT, CDR2 SNEGSKA (reference sequence). V was trimmed by 0 bases and J by 1 base, leaving 8 bases between them. The CDR3 has 14 amino acids. The CDR3 sequence: CSARDRVRTDTQYF. The CDR3 bases are TGCAGTGCTAGAGACAGGGTGCGCACAGATACGCAGTATTTT.

The gene calls are TRBV12-3 or TRBV12-4 and TRBJ1-1; TRBD1 aligns across 9 bases. The CDR3 has 14 residues. V shed 2 bases and J 5 bases; nucleotides not matched to a gene: 3. CDR3 residues: CASSLTGGLTEAFF. CDR3 DNA sequence: TGTGCCAGCAGTTTAACAGGGGGCTTGACTGAAGCTTTCTTT.

In this sample, this clonotype turned up a few times. The chain recombines TRBV7-2 with TRBJ2-1, with 7 bases lining up with TRBD2. Germline CDR1 reads SGHTA; CDR2 reads FQGNSA. V was clipped by 2 bases and J by 8 bases; unmatched bases: 12. The CDR3 sequence is 16 residues long. This CDR3 is CASSLSLPGGIHEQFF. The CDR3 DNA is TGTGCCAGCAGCTTATCCCTTCCGGGAGGTATTCATGAGCAGTTCTTC.

The CDR3 DNA sequence: TGTGCCAGCAGCAACGGGACTTCCTTAGCCAAAAACATTCAGTACTTC. It yields the protein CASSNGTSLAKNIQYF. The chain employs TRBV3-1 and TRBJ2-4; D might be TRBD2 (6 bases). The CDR3 length is 16 residues. Trimming removed 5 bases from V and 0 bases from J, with 14 bases in between. The germline CDR1 and CDR2 sequences are LGHDT and YNNKEL (reference sequence).

This clonotype was found a few times. J is TRBJ2-5 and V is TRBV7-9; 9 bases fit TRBD1. CDR1 SEHNR and CDR2 FQNEAQ come from the germline V gene (reference sequence). This CDR3 has 15 residues. The V segment lost 7 bases and the J segment 4 bases; nucleotides outside the gene matches: 10. The CDR3 bases are TGTGCCAGCACTTCCCGGGACAGGGCGGGAGAGACCCAGTACTTC. It specifies CASTSRDRAGETQYF.

This clonotype was observed a handful of times. The chain recombines TRBV5-6 with TRBJ2-7; 15 positions agree with TRBD2. Germline values: CDR1 SGHDT, CDR2 YYEEEE. V shed 4 bases, J shed 0 bases, and the junction held 8 bases outside the gene matches. The CDR3 consists of 18 residues. The CDR3 loop is CASSPGLAGGALSYEQYF. CDR3 nucleotides: TGTGCCAGCAGCCCGGGACTAGCGGGAGGCGCCCTCTCCTACGAGCAGTACTTC.

The J gene is TRBJ2-1, the V gene TRBV20-1; TRBD2 might be the D (5 bases). The CDR3 loop spans 10 amino acids. V was trimmed by 4 bases and J by 8 bases, leaving 6 bases between them. Germline V gene sequence: CDR1 DFQATT, CDR2 SNEGSKA (reference sequence). Written as DNA, the CDR3 is TGCAGTGCTACGGAGGATGAGCAGTTCTTC. Its translation is CSATEDEQFF.

The chain carries TRBV24-1 and TRBJ2-5, with 9 bases aligning to TRBD1. The germline V gene encodes CDR1 KGHDR and CDR2 SFDVKD. The CDR3 runs to 15 residues. The J segment lost 7 bases and the V segment lost 3 bases, leaving 8 bases of the junction unmatched. The CDR3 nucleotides read TGTGCCACCAGTGATCCGGGACAGGGTGAAAGGACCCAGTACTTC. Amino acid sequence: CATSDPGQGERTQYF.

V usage is TRBV24-1 and J usage is TRBJ2-1, with a possible D match to TRBD1 (6 bases). Looked up from germline, CDR1 is KGHDR and CDR2 is SFDVKD. V lost 10 bases, J lost 0 bases, and 12 bases lay in between. The CDR3 is 14 residues long. The CDR3 DNA sequence: TGTGCCACTAACCGGGACAACTCCTACAATGAGCAGTTCTTC. Amino acid sequence: CATNRDNSYNEQFF.

This clonotype was seen a handful of times. J is TRBJ2-1 and V is TRBV14, with 11 bases lining up with TRBD2. This CDR3 has 14 residues. CDR1 and CDR2 (germline): SGHDN, FVKESK. Trimming at V came to 9 bases and at J to 6 bases, leaving 7 bases not matched to a gene. The CDR3 reads CASTGTSGLNEQFF. The CDR3, as DNA: TGTGCCAGTACCGGGACTAGCGGACTCAATGAGCAGTTCTTC.

This clonotype was detected a few times. The chain has TRBV7-9 and TRBJ2-4; D remains unclear. Between the trimmed V and J ends, which lost 6 bases and 1 base, there was a span of 10 bases. Germline CDR1 and CDR2: SEHNR and FQNEAQ (reference sequence). The CDR3 loop spans 14 amino acids. Here the CDR3 DNA reads TGTGCCAGCAGGGGGTATGAGGCCAAAAACATTCAGTACTTC. Amino acid sequence: CASRGYEAKNIQYF.

A single count supports this clonotype. The gene calls are TRBV4-3 and TRBJ1-1; unclear D gene. Germline lookup yields CDR1 LGHNA and CDR2 YSLEER. V gave up 0 bases and J gave up 5 bases, with 10 bases separating them. The CDR3 totals 14 residues. CDR3: CASSQEPMGTEAFF. The CDR3 bases are TGCGCCAGCAGCCAAGAGCCGATGGGAACTGAAGCTTTCTTT.

About this clonotype: This clone may be a read error of a much larger clone one base away. This chain joins TRBV7-2 and TRBJ1-5; TRBD1 is a possible D gene (6 bases). This CDR3 spans 14 amino acids. V lost 5 bases to trimming and J lost 0 bases, with 8 bases between them. The germline V gene encodes CDR1 SGHTA and CDR2 FQGNSA. DNA of the CDR3: TGTGCCAGCAGCCGGACAGTTAGCAATCAGCCCCAGCATTTT. It is translated as CASSRTVSNQPQHF. The full variable domain, completed using reference TRBV7-2 and TRBJ1-5, is GAGVSQSPSNKVTEKGKDVELRCDPISGHTALYWYRQSLGQGLEFLIYFQGNSAPDKSGLPSDRFSAERTGGSVSTLTIQRTQQEDSAVYLCASSRTVSNQPQHFGDGTRLSIL.

The genes are TRBV20-1 and TRBJ2-3; 8 nucleotides align to TRBD2. V was clipped by 3 bases and J by 3 bases; unmatched bases: 8. In germline, CDR1 is DFQATT, CDR2 SNEGSKA (reference sequence). The CDR3 length is 15 residues. CDR3 sequence: CSASGRGGLTDTQYF. CDR3 DNA sequence: TGCAGTGCTAGCGGGAGGGGGGGCCTTACAGATACGCAGTATTTT.